This T cell receptor (beta chain) was found in a study of blood T cells in healthy people across ages. Notes on the study in general: There were more naive CD4+ cells and higher diversity in long-lived donors than in aged donors. Estimates of diversity drawn from one million T cells were considered underestimates.

With regard to this clonotype: Its target is unknown.

Germline V gene lookup returns CDR1 SNHLY and CDR2 FYNNEI. Trimming cost V 6 bases and J 5 bases, with 10 bases left between them. The CDR3 length is 12 residues. Then a second PCR, running roughly 7 to 11 cycles, was carried out with a sample-barcoded 5' primer and a J-beta primer mix. TCRdb used MiXCR to reprocess the 5' RACE reads, holding one entry per CDR3 protein. The sample lists 1.5 million to 2 million distinct CDR3 sequences; 28% were seen once. This clonotype was obtained from a woman aged 30 to 39 in good health. The sample taken for sequencing was blood. V gene TRBV2 combines with J gene TRBJ1-2, with D unresolved. The CDR3 reads CASSTARYGYTF. Written as DNA, the CDR3 is TGTGCCAGCAGCACAGCCAGATATGGCTACACCTTC.